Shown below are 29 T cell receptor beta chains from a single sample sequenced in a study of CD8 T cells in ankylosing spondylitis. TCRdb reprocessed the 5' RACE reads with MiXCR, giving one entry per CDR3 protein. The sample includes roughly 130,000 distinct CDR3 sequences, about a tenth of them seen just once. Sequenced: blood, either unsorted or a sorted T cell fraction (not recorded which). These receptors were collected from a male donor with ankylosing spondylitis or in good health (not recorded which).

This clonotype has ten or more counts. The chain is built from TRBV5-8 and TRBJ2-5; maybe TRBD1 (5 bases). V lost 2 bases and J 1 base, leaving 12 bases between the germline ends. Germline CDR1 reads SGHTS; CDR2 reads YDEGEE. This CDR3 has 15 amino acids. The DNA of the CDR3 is TGTGCCAGCAGCTTTAGTAGGGGATCCCAAGAGACCCAGTACTTC. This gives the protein CASSFSRGSQETQYF. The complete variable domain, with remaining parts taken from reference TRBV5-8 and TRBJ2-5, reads EAGVTQSPTHLIKTRGQQATLRCSPISGHTSVYWYQQALGLGLQFLLWYDEGEERNRGNFPPRFSGRQFPNYSSELNVNALELEDSALYLCASSFSRGSQETQYFGPGTRLLVL.

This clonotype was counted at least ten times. The CDR3 spells CASGTDSNSPLHF. The CDR3 nucleotides read TGCGCCAGCGGGACAGATTCTAATTCACCCCTCCACTTT. This chain connects TRBV5-1 to TRBJ1-6, with 7 bases aligning to TRBD1. Germline V CDR1 and CDR2: SGHRS, YFSETQ. J was trimmed by 6 bases and V by 7 bases; bases with no gene match: 4. The CDR3 consists of 13 residues.

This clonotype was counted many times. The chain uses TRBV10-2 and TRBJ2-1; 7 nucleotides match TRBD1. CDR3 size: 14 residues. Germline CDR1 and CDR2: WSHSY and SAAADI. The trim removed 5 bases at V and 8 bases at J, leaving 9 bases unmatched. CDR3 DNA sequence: TGCGCCAGCAGTCGAGAGACAGGGAGTCATGAGCAGTTCTTC. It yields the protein CASSRETGSHEQFF.

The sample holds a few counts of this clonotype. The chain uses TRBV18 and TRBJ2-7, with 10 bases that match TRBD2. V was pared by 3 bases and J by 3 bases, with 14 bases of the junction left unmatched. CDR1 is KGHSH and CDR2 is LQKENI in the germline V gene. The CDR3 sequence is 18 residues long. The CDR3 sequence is CASSPGTSATAGYYEQYF. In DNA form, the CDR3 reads TGTGCCAGCTCACCCGGGACTAGCGCTACGGCGGGATACTACGAGCAGTACTTC.

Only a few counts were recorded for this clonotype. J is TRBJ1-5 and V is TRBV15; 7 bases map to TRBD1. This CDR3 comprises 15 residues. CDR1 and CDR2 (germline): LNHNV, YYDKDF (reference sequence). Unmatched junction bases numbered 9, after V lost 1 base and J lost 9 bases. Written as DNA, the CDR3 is TGTGCCACCAGCAGAGTAGGGGGCAGTTGGATGCCCCAGCATTTT. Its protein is CATSRVGGSWMPQHF.

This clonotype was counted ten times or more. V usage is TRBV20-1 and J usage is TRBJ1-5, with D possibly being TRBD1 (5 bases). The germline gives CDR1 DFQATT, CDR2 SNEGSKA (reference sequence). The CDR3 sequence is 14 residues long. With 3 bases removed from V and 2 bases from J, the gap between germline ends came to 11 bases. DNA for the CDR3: TGCAGTGCTAGTTGGGGGGTTGGCAATCAGCCCCAGCATTTT. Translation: CSASWGVGNQPQHF.

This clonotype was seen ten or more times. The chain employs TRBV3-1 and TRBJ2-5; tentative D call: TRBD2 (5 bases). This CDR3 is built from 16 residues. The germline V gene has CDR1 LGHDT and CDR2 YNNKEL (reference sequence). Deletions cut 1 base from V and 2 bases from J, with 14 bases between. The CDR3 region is CASSQGGYSEQETQYF. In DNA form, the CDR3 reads TGTGCCAGCAGCCAAGGAGGGTACAGCGAACAAGAGACCCAGTACTTC.

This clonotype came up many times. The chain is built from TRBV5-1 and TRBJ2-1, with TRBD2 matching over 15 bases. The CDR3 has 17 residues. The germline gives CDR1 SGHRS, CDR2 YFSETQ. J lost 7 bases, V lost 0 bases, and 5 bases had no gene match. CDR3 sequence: CASSLAGLAGGRNEQFF. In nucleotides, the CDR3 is TGCGCCAGCAGCTTGGCGGGACTAGCGGGAGGCAGGAATGAGCAGTTCTTC.

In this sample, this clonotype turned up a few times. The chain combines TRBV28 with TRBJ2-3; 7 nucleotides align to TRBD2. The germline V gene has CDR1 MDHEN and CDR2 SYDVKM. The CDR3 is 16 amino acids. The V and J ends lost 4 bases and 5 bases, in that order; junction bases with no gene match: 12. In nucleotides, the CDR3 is TGTGCCAGCAGTTCCCAAAACTCCGGGAGGAGAGATACGCAGTATTTT. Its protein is CASSSQNSGRRDTQYF.

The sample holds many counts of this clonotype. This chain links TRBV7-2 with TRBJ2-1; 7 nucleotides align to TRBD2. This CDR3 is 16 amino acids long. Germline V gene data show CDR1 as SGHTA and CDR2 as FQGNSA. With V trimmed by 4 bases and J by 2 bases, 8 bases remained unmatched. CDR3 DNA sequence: TGTGCCAGCAGCTCCCATTCAAGCGGGGCCTACAATGAGCAGTTCTTC. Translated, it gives CASSSHSSGAYNEQFF.

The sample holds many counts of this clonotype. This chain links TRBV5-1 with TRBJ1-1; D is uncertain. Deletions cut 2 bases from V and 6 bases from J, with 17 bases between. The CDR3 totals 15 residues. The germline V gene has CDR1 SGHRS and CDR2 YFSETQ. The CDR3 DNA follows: TGCGCCAGCAGCTTCGGTCAAGGCCTAAGGGCTGAAGCTTTCTTT. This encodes CASSFGQGLRAEAFF.

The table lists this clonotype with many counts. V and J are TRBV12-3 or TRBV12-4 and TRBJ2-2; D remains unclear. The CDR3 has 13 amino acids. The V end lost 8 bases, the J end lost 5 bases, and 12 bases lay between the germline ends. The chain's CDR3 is CASRSLGTGELFF. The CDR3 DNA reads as TGTGCCAGCCGCAGCCTCGGAACCGGGGAGCTGTTTTTT.

The CDR3 DNA reads as TGCAGTGCTAGAGATGCGGGAAGGAGCTCCTACGAGCAGTACTTC. This gives the protein CSARDAGRSSYEQYF. The chain uses TRBV20-1 and TRBJ2-7; TRBD2 is a possible D gene (6 bases). The V and J ends lost 0 bases and 0 bases respectively, with 12 bases between them. Germline V gives CDR1 DFQATT, CDR2 SNEGSKA (reference sequence). There are 15 residues in the CDR3.

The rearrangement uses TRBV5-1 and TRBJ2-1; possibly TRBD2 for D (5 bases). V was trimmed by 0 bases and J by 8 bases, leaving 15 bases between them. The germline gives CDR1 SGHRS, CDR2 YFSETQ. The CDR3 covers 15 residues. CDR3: CASSLEVALRDEQFF. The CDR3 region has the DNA TGCGCCAGCAGCTTGGAGGTAGCGCTTAGGGATGAGCAGTTCTTC.

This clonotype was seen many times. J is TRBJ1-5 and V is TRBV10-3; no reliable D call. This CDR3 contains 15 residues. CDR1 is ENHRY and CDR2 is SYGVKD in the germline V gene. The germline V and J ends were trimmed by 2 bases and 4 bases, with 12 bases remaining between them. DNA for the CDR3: TGTGCCATCAGTGAGGTCGGCTTACCTAATCAGCCCCAGCATTTT. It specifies CAISEVGLPNQPQHF.

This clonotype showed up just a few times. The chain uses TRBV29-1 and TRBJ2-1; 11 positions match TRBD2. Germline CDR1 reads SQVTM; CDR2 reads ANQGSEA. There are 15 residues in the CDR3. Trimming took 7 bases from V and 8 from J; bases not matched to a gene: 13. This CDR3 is CSAISGRADIYEQFF. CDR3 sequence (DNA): TGCAGCGCCATTAGCGGGAGGGCCGATATATATGAGCAGTTCTTC.

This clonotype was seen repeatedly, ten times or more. CDR3 region: CSASIRGGLTDTQYF. CDR3 nucleotides: TGCAGTGCTTCTATTCGGGGGGGCCTCACAGATACGCAGTATTTT. The chain links TRBV20-1 to TRBJ2-3, with 8 bases that match TRBD2. The junction had 9 bases not matched to a gene; V was cut back by 5 bases and J by 2 bases. There are 15 residues in the CDR3. Germline CDR1 is DFQATT and CDR2 is SNEGSKA (reference sequence).

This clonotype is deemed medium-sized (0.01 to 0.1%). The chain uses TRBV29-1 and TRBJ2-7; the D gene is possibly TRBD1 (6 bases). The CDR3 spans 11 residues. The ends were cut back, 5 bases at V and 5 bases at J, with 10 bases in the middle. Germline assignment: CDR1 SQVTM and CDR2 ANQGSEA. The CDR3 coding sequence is TGCAGCGTTACAAGGGGGAACGAGCAGTACTTC. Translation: CSVTRGNEQYF.

The CDR3 sequence: CSAREYGGRTYSYEQYF. The CDR3 nucleotides are TGCAGTGCTAGAGAATATGGCGGGAGGACCTACTCCTACGAGCAGTACTTC. This rearrangement joins TRBV20-1 to TRBJ2-7; 8 nucleotides agree with TRBD2. Germline assignment: CDR1 DFQATT and CDR2 SNEGSKA (reference sequence). The CDR3 consists of 17 residues. J was trimmed by 0 bases and V by 0 bases; bases with no gene match: 10.

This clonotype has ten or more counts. CDR3 sequence (DNA): TGCAGTGAAGGATCAGATACGCAGTATTTT. Translating it yields CSEGSDTQYF. The V gene is TRBV20-1, the J gene TRBJ2-3, with unresolved D. Germline CDR1 DFQATT, CDR2 SNEGSKA (reference sequence). With 7 bases removed from V and 4 bases from J, the gap between germline ends came to 6 bases. The CDR3 is made up of 10 amino acids.

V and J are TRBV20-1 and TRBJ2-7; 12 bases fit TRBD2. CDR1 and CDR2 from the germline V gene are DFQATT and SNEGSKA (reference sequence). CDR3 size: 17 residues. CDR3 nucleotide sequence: TGCTGCGCTACCCAATTAACTCGGACTAGCGGGATCTACGAGCAGTACTTC. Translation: CCATQLTRTSGIYEQYF.

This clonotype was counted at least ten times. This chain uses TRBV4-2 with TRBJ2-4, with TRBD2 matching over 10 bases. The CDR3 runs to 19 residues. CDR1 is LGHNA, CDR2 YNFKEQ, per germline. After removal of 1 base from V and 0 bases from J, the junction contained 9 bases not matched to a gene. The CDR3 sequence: CASSQGASGSKPAKNIQYF. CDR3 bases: TGTGCCAGCAGCCAAGGGGCTAGCGGGAGTAAGCCAGCCAAAAACATTCAGTACTTC.

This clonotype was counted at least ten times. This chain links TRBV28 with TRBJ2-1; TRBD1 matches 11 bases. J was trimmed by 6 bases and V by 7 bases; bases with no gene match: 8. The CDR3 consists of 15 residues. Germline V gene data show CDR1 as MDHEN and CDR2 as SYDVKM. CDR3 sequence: CASTLWGTGGNEQFF. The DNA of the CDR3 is TGTGCCAGCACCCTATGGGGGACAGGGGGCAATGAGCAGTTCTTC.

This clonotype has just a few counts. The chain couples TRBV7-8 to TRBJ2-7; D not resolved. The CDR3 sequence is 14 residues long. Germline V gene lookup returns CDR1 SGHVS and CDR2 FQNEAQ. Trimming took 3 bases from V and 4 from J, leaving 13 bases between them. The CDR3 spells CASSFSPPPYEQYF. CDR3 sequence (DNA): TGTGCCAGCAGCTTCTCCCCCCCTCCTTACGAGCAGTACTTC.

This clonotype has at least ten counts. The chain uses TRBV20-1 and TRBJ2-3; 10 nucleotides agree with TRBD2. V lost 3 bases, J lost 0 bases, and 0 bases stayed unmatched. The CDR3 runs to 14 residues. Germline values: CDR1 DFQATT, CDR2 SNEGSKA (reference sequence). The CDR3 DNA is TGCAGTGCTAGGACTAGCGGGAGCACAGATACGCAGTATTTT. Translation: CSARTSGSTDTQYF.

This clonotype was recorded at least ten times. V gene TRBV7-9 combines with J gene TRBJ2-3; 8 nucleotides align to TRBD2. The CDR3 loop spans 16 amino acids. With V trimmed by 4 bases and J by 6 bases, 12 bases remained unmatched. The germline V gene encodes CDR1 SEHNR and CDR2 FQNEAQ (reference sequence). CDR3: CASSSVKSGSWDTQYF. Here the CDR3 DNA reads TGTGCCAGCAGCTCCGTCAAGAGCGGGAGTTGGGATACGCAGTATTTT.

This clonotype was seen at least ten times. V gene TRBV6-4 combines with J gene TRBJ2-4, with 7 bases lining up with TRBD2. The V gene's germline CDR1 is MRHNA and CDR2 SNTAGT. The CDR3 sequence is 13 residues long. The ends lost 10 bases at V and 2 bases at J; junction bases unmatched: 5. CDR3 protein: CAMQAGTKNIQYF. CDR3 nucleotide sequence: TGTGCCATGCAAGCGGGAACCAAAAACATTCAGTACTTC.

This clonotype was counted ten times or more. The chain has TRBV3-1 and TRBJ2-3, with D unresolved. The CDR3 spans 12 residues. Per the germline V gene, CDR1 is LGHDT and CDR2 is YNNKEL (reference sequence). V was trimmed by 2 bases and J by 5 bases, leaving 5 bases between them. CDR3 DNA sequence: TGTGCCAGCAGCCAAATCGGAGATACGCAGTATTTT. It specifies CASSQIGDTQYF.

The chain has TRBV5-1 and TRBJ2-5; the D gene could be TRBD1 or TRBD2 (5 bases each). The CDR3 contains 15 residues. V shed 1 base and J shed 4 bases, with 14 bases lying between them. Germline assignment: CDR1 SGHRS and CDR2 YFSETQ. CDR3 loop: CASSLPGPPGETQYF. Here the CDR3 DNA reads TGCGCCAGCAGCTTGCCGGGACCCCCCGGAGAGACCCAGTACTTC.